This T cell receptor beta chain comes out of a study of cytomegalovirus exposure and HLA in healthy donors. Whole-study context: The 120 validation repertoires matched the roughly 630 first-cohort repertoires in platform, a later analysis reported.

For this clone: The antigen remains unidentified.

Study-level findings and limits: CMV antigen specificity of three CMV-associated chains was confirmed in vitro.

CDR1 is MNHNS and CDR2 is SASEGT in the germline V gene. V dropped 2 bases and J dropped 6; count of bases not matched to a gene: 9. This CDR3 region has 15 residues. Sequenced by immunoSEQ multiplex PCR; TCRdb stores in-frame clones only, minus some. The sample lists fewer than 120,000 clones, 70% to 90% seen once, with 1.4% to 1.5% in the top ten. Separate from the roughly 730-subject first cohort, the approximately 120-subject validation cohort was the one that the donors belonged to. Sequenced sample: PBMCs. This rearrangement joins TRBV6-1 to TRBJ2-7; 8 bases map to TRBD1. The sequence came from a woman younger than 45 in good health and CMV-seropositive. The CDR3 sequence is CASSEKGTGPIEQYF. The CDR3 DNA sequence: TGTGCCAGCAGTGAAAAGGGGACAGGTCCTATCGAGCAGTACTTC.